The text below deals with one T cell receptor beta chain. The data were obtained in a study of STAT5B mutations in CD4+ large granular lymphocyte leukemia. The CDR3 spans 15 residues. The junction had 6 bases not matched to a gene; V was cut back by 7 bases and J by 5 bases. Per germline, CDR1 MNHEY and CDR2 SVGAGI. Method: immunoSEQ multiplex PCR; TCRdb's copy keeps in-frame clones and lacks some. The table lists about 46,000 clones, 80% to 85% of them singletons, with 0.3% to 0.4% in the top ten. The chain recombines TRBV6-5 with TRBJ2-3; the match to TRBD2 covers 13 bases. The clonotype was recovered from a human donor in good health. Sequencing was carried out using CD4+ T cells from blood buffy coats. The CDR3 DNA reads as TGTGCCAGCAACCGACTAGCGGGAGGTAGAGATACGCAGTATTTT. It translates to CASNRLAGGRDTQYF.